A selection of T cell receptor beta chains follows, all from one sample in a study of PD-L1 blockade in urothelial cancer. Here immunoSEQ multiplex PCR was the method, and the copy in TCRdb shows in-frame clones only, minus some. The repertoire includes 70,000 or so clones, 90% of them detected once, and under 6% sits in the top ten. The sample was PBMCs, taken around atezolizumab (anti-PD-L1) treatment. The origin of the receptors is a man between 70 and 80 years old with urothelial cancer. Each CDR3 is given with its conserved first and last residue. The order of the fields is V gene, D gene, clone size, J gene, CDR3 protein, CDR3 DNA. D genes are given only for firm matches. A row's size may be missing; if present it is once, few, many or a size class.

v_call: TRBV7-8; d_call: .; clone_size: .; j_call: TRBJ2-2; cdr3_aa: CASSLDTGELFF; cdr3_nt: TGTGCCAGCAGCCTCGACACCGGGGAGCTGTTTTTT
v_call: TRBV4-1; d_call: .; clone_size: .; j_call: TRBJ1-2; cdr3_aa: CASSQEQSYSNYGYTF; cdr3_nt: TGCGCCAGCAGCCAAGAACAAAGTTACAGTAACTATGGCTACACCTTC
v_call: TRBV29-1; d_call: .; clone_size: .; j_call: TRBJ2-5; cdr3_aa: CSVDRGTGRSETQYF; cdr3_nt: TGCAGCGTTGATCGTGGCACCGGGAGATCAGAGACCCAGTACTTC
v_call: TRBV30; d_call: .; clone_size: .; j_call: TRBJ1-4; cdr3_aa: CAWALGAGGEKLFF; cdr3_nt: TGTGCCTGGGCGCTAGGGGCCGGCGGTGAAAAACTGTTTTTT
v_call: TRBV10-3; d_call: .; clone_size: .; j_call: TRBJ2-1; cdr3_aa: CAISESTRNEQFF; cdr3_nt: TGTGCCATCAGTGAATCGACTCGTAATGAGCAGTTCTTC
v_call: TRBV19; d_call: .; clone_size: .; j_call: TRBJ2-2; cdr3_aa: CATPQGQDRNTGELFF; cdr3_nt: TGTGCCACCCCGCAGGGCCAGGACAGGAACACCGGGGAGCTGTTTTTT
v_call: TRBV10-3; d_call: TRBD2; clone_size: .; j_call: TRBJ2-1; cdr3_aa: CAITSGAQHNEQFF; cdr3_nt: TGTGCCATCACTAGCGGAGCCCAACACAATGAGCAGTTCTTC
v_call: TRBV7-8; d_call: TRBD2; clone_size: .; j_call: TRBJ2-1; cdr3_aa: CASSLARLAGGHEQFF; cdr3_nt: TGTGCCAGCAGCTTAGCGAGACTAGCGGGAGGGCATGAGCAGTTCTTC
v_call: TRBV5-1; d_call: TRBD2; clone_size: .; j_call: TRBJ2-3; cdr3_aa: CASSLVSGRVDTQYF; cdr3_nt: TGCGCCAGCAGCTTGGTTAGCGGGAGAGTGGATACGCAGTATTTT
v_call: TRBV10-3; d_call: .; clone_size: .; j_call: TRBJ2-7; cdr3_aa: CAIGHEQYF; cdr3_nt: TGTGCCATCGGCCACGAGCAGTACTTC
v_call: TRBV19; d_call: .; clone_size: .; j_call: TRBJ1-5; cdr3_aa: CASSIPREGVHF; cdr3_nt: TGTGCCAGTAGTATCCCCAGGGAGGGGGTCCATTTT
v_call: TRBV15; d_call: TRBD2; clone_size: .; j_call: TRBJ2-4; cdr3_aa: CATRGASGTKNIQYF; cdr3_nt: TGTGCCACCCGGGGGGCTAGCGGGACCAAAAACATTCAGTACTTC
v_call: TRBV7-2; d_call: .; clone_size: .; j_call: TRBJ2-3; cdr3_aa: CASSLWREADTQYF; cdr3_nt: TGTGCCAGCAGCTTATGGAGGGAGGCAGATACGCAGTATTTT
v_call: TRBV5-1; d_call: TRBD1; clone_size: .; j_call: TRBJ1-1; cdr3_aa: CASSLVAGGAEREAFF; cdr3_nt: TGCGCCAGCAGCTTGGTGGCAGGGGGTGCGGAACGGGAAGCTTTCTTT
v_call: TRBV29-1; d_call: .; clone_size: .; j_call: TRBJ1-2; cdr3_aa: CSVEGAVGSYGYTF; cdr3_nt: TGCAGCGTTGAAGGGGCAGTCGGGAGCTATGGCTACACCTTC
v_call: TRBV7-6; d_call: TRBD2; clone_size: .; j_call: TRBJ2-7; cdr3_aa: CASSCAIIRLAEGYEQYF; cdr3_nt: TGTGCCAGCAGCTGCGCGATTATTAGACTAGCGGAAGGCTACGAGCAGTACTTC
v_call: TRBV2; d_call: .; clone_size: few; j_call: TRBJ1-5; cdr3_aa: CASSQVHSNQPQHF; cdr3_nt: TGTGCCAGCAGCCAGGTCCATAGCAATCAGCCCCAGCATTTT
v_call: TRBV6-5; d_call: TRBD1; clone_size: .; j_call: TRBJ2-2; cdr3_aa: CASTTGDLAGELFF; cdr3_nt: TGTGCCAGCACGACAGGGGACTTGGCCGGGGAGCTGTTTTTT
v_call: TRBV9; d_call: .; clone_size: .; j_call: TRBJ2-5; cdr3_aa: CASSSQGYQETQYF; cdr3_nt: TGTGCCAGCAGTTCGCAGGGGTACCAAGAGACCCAGTACTTC
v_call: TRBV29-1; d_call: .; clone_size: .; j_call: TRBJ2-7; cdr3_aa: CSVGSSLEQYF; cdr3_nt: TGCAGCGTTGGGTCTAGCCTCGAGCAGTACTTC
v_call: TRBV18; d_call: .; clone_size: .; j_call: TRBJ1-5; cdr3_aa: CASSPPDSGSNQPQHF; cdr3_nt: TGTGCCAGCTCACCCCCGGACTCTGGGAGCAATCAGCCCCAGCATTTT
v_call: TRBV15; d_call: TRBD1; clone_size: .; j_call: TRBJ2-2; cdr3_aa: CATSRDQGARTGELFF; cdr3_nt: TGTGCCACCAGCAGAGACCAGGGGGCTCGGACCGGGGAGCTGTTTTTT
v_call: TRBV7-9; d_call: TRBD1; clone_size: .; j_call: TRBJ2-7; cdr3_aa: CASSRTGETYEQYF; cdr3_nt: TGTGCCAGCAGCCGGACAGGAGAAACCTACGAGCAGTACTTC
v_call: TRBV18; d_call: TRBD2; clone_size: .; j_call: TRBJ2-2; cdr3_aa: CASSPGTSVTGELFF; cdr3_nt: TGTGCCAGCTCACCTGGGACTAGCGTCACCGGGGAGCTGTTTTTT
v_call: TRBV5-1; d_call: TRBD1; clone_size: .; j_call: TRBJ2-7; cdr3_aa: CASSQGQGPYEQYF; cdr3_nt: TGCGCCAGCAGCCAAGGACAGGGACCGTACGAGCAGTACTTC
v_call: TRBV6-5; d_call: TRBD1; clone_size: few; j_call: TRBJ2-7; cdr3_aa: CASSSRTGGSYEQYF; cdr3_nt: TGTGCCAGCAGTTCGAGGACAGGGGGCAGCTACGAGCAGTACTTC
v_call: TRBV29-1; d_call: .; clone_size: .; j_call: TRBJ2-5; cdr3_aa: CSVDLAGDRETQYF; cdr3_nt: TGCAGCGTTGACCTTGCAGGGGATCGAGAGACCCAGTACTTC
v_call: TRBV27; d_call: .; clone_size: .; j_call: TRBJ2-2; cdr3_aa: CASSLQGAGELFF; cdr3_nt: TGTGCCAGCAGTTTACAAGGGGCCGGGGAGCTGTTTTTT
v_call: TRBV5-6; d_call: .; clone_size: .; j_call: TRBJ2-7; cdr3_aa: CASSPGSSWSYEQYF; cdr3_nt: TGTGCCAGCAGCCCTGGGTCTAGTTGGTCCTACGAGCAGTACTTC
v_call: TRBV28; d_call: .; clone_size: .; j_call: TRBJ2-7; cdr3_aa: CASSFRGTATADEQYF; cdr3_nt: TGTGCCAGCAGTTTTAGGGGCACCGCTACCGCGGATGAGCAGTACTTC
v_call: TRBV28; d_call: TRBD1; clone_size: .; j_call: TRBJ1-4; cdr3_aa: CASSLGGAGGNEKLFF; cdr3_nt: TGTGCCAGCAGTTTAGGAGGGGCAGGGGGTAATGAAAAACTGTTTTTT
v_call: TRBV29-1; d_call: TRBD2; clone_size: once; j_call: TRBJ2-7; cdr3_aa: CSVLAGGPYEQYF; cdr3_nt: TGCAGCGTGTTGGCGGGAGGTCCCTACGAGCAGTACTTC
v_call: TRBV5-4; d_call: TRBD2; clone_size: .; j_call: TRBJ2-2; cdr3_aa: CASSLLAGGHTGELFF; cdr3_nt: TGTGCCAGCAGCTTACTAGCGGGAGGGCATACCGGGGAGCTGTTTTTT
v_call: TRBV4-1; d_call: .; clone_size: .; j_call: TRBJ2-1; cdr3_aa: CASSQIGVSGSYNEQFF; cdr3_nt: TGCGCCAGCAGCCAAATTGGAGTCAGCGGGTCCTACAATGAGCAGTTCTTC
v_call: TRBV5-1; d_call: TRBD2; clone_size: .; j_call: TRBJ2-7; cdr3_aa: CASSLAVGTGGEQYF; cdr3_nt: TGCGCCAGCAGCTTGGCGGTGGGTACGGGGGGCGAGCAGTACTTC
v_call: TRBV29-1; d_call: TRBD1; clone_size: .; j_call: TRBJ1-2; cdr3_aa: CSVEPNLDRAGGYTF; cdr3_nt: TGCAGCGTTGAACCGAACCTTGACAGGGCGGGTGGCTACACCTTC
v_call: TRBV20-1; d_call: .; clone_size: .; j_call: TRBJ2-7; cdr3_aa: CSALLGSEQYF; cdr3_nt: TGCAGTGCTCTACTAGGGTCCGAGCAGTACTTC
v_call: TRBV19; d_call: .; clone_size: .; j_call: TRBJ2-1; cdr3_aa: CASTEGLFNEQFF; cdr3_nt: TGTGCCAGCACCGAGGGACTCTTCAATGAGCAGTTCTTC
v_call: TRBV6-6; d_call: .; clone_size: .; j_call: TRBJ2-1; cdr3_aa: CASSLTETYNEQFF; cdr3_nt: TGTGCCAGCAGCCTGACAGAAACCTACAATGAGCAGTTCTTC
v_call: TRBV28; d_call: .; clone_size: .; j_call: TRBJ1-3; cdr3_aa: CASSLAGFGNTIYF; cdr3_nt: TGTGCCAGCAGTCTTGCAGGGTTTGGAAACACCATATATTTT
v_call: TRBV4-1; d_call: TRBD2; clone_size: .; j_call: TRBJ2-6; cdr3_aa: CASSLGRVFVLSGANVLTF; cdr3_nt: TGCGCCAGCAGCCTAGGGAGGGTGTTCGTCCTCTCTGGGGCCAACGTCCTGACTTTC
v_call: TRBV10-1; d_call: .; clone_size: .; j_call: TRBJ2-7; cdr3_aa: CASSESKTGGIYEQYF; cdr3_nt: TGCGCCAGCAGTGAGTCGAAAACAGGCGGAATCTACGAGCAGTACTTC